These 8 T cell receptor beta chains were all obtained from the same sample, sequenced in a study of blood T cell repertoires in COVID-19. Repertoires were generated with immunoSEQ multiplex PCR, while TCRdb's copy carries only in-frame clones and drops some. The data show more than 110,000 clones, just under 90% seen once. The sample was peripheral blood. The receptors here all came from a woman aged 80 or older with acute or convalescent COVID-19.

The rearrangement joins TRBV7-3 to TRBJ1-2; 7 positions agree with TRBD1. CDR3 length: 16 residues. Germline V gene sequence: CDR1 SGHTA, CDR2 FQGTGA. Trimming removed 5 bases from V and 6 bases from J; junction bases left unmatched: 15. The CDR3 bases are TGTGCCAGCAGCGGCCGGGACAGAGCCTTAGCGGATGGCTACACCTTC. Its translation: CASSGRDRALADGYTF.

This chain connects TRBV30 to TRBJ2-5; 8 nucleotides match TRBD1. The length of the CDR3 is 13 residues. Germline loops: CDR1 GTSNPN, CDR2 SVGIG (reference sequence). Trimming cost V 3 bases and J 7 bases; bases outside gene matches: 7. Here the CDR3 DNA reads TGTGCCTGGAGCGGACAGGGAGTGGGGACCCAGTACTTC. The encoded protein is CAWSGQGVGTQYF. Full variable domain (remainder filled in from reference TRBV30 and TRBJ2-5): SQTIHQWPATLVQPVGSPLSLECTVEGTSNPNLYWYRQAAGRGLQLLFYSVGIGQISSEVPQNLSASRPQDRQFILSSKKLLLSDSGFYLCAWSGQGVGTQYFGPGTRLLVL.

This chain uses TRBV6-5 with TRBJ1-2, with 9 bases identical to TRBD1. The CDR3 has 15 amino acids. The germline gives CDR1 MNHEY, CDR2 SVGAGI. With 2 bases clipped from V and 5 bases from J, the junction kept 6 bases outside the gene matches. CDR3 nucleotide sequence: TGTGCCAGCAGTTACCGGGACAGGGCGGGATATGGCTACACCTTC. Protein: CASSYRDRAGYGYTF.

In this sample, this clone turned up once. The chain recombines TRBV12-3 or TRBV12-4 with TRBJ2-1, with unresolved D. Trimming removed 8 bases at V and 4 bases at J, with 6 bases between. The CDR3 loop spans 11 amino acids. The DNA of the CDR3 is TGTGCCAGCGGCCAGTACAATGAGCAGTTCTTC. Its translation: CASGQYNEQFF.

The V call is TRBV7-9, the J call TRBJ2-3, with 10 bases aligning to TRBD2. With V trimmed by 5 bases and J by 2 bases, 4 bases remained unmatched. Germline CDR1 is SEHNR and CDR2 is FQNEAQ (reference sequence). This CDR3 has 15 amino acids. For the CDR3, the DNA is TGTGCCAGCAGCCCTAGCGGGGGAACCACAGATACGCAGTATTTT. Translation: CASSPSGGTTDTQYF.

The genes are TRBV7-3 and TRBJ2-1; unclear D gene. The V end was cut by 5 bases, the J end by 10 bases, with 18 bases between. The germline CDR1 and CDR2 sequences are SGHTA and FQGTGA. The CDR3 runs to 14 residues. As DNA, the CDR3 is TGTGCCAGCAGCCAAGATCCCTCCGCTCAGGAGCAGTTCTTC. Its translation: CASSQDPSAQEQFF.

The chain couples TRBV6-5 to TRBJ1-2; TRBD1 matches 9 bases. J was trimmed by 4 bases and V by 10 bases; bases with no gene match: 7. The CDR3 is 13 amino acids. CDR1 is MNHEY, CDR2 SVGAGI, per germline. CDR3 in DNA: TGTGCCACGGGGACAGGGAAGGGCTATGGCTACACCTTC. It yields the protein CATGTGKGYGYTF.

J is TRBJ1-4 and V is TRBV7-6; TRBD1 might be the D (6 bases). The CDR3 has 15 amino acids. The V gene's germline CDR1 is SGHVS and CDR2 FNYEAQ. The ends were cut back, 7 bases at V and 8 bases at J, with 20 bases in the middle. CDR3 sequence: CASTLKTGSDEKLFF. Here the CDR3 DNA reads TGTGCCAGCACACTCAAAACAGGGTCCGACGAAAAACTGTTTTTT.